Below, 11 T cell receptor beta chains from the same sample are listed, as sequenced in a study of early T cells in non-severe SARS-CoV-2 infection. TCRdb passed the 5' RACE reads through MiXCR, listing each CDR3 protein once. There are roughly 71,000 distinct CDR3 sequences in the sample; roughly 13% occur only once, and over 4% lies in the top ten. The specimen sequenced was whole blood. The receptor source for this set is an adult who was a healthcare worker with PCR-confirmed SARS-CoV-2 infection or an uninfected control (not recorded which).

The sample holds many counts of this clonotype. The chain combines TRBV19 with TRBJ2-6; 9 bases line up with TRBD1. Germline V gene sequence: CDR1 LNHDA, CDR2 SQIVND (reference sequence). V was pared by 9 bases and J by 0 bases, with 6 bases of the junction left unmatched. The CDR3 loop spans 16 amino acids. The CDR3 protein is CASGRQGGSGANVLTF. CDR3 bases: TGTGCCAGCGGGCGACAGGGGGGCTCTGGGGCCAACGTCCTGACTTTC. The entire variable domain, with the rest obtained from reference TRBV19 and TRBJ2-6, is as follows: DGGITQSPKYLFRKEGQNVTLSCEQNLNHDAMYWYRQDPGQGLRLIYYSQIVNDFQKGDIAEGYSVSREKKESFPLTVTSAQKNPTAFYLCASGRQGGSGANVLTFGAGSRLTVL.

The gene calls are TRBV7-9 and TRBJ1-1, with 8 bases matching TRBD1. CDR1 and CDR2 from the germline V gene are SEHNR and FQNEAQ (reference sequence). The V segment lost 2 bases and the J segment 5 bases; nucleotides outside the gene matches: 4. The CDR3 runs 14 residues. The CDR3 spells CASSLRQGSTEAFF. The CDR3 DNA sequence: TGTGCCAGCAGCTTAAGACAGGGGAGTACTGAAGCTTTCTTT.

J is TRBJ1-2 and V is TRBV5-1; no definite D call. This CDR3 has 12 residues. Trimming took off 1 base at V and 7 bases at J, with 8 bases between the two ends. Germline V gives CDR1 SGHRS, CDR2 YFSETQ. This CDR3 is CASSLNAGGYTF. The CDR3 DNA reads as TGCGCCAGCAGCTTGAATGCGGGTGGCTACACCTTC. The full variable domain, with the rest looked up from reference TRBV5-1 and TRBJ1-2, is KAGVTQTPRYLIKTRGQQVTLSCSPISGHRSVSWYQQTPGQGLQFLFEYFSETQRNKGNFPGRFSGRQFSNSRSEMNVSTLELGDSALYLCASSLNAGGYTFGSGTRLTVV.

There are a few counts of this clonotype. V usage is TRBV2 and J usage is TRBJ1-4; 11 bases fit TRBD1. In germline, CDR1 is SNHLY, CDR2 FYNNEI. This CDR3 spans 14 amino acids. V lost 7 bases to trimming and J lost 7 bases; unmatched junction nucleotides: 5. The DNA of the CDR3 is TGTGCCAGCAAGACCGGGACAGGGGGTGAAAAACTGTTTTTT. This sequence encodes CASKTGTGGEKLFF.

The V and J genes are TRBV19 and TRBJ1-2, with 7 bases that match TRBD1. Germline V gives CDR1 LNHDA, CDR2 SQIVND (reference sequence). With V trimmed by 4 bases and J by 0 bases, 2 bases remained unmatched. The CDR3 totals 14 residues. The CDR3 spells CASSRQGANYGYTF. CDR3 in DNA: TGTGCCAGTAGTAGACAGGGAGCTAACTATGGCTACACCTTC.

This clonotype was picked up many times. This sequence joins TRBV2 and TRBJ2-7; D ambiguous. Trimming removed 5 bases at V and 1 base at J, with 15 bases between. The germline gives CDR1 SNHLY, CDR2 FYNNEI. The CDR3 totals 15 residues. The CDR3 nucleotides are TGTGCCAGCAGTCCCCGGGCCGCAAGATCCTACGAGCAGTACTTC. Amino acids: CASSPRAARSYEQYF. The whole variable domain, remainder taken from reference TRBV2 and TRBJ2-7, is EPEVTQTPSHQVTQMGQEVILRCVPISNHLYFYWYRQILGQKVEFLVSFYNNEISEKSEIFDDQFSVERPDGSNFTLKIRSTKLEDSAMYFCASSPRAARSYEQYFGPGTRLTVT.

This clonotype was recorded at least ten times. CDR3 amino acids: CASRESYEQYF. The CDR3 DNA follows: TGTGCCAGCAGGGAATCCTACGAGCAGTACTTC. This chain uses TRBV2 with TRBJ2-7; D not resolved. The CDR3 totals 11 residues. V gave up 6 bases and J gave up 1 base, with 4 bases separating them. Germline V gene lookup returns CDR1 SNHLY and CDR2 FYNNEI.

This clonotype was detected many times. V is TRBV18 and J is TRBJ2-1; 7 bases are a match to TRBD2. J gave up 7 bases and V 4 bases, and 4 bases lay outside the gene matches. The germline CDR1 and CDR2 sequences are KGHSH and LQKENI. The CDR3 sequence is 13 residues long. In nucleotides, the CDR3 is TGTGCCAGCTCACTAAGAGCGGGAAATGAGCAGTTCTTC. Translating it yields CASSLRAGNEQFF.

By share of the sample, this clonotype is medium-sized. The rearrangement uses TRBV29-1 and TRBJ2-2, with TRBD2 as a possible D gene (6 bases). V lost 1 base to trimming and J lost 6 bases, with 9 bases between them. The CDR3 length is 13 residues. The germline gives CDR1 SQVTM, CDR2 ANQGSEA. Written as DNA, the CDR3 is TGCAGCGTTGAAGCTTGGGGGGCCGGGGAGCTGTTTTTT. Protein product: CSVEAWGAGELFF.

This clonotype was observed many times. The CDR3: CSARGTDSNQPQHF. Here the CDR3 DNA reads TGCAGTGCTAGAGGGACGGATAGCAATCAGCCCCAGCATTTT. This rearrangement joins TRBV20-1 to TRBJ1-5; D remains unclear. Looked up from germline, CDR1 is DFQATT and CDR2 is SNEGSKA (reference sequence). This CDR3 has 14 residues. The V and J ends lost 1 base and 0 bases respectively, with 7 bases between them.

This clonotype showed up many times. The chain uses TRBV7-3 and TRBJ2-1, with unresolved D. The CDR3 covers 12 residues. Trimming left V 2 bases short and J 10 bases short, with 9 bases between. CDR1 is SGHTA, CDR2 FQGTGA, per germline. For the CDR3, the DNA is TGTGCCAGCAGCTTATTGGGTAGCGAGCAGTTCTTC. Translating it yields CASSLLGSEQFF.